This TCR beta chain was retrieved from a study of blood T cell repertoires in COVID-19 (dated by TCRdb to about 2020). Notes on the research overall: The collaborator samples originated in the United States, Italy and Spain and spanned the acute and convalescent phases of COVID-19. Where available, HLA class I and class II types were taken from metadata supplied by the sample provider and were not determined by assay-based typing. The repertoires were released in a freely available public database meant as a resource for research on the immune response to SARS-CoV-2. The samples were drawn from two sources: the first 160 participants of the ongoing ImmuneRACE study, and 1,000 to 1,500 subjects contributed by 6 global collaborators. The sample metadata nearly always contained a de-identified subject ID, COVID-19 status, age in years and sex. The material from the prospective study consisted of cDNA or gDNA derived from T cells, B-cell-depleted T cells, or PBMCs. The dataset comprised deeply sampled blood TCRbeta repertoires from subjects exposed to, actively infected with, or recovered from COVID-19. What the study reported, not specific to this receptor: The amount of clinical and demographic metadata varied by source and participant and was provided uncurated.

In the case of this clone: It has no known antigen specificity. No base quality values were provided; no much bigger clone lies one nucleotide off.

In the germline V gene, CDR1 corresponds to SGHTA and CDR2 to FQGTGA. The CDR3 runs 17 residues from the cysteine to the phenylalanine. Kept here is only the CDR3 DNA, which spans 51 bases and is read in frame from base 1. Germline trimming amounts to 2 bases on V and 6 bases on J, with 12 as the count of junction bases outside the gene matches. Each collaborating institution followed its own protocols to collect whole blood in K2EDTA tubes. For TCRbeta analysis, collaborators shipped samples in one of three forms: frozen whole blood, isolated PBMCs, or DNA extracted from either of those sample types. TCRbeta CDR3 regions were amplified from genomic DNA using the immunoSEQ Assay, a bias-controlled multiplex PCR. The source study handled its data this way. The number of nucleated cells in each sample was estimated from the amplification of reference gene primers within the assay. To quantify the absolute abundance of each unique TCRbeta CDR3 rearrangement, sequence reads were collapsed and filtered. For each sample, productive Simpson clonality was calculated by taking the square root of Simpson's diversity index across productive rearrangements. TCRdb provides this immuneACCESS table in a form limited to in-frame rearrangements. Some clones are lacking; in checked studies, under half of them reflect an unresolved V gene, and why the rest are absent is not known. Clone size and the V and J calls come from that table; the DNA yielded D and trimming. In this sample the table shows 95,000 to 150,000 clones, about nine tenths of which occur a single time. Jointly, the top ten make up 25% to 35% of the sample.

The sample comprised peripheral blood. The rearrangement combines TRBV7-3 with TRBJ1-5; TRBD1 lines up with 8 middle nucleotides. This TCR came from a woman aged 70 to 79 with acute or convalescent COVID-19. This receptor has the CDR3 CASSLVVIQGAGQPQHF. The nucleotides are TGTGCCAGCAGCTTAGTGGTCATTCAGGGGGCCGGTCAGCCCCAGCATTTT.